This entry lists 27 T cell receptor beta chains sequenced from one sample in a study of PD-L1 blockade in urothelial cancer. Sequencing used immunoSEQ multiplex PCR; TCRdb keeps in-frame clones, though not all of them. The sample lists tens of thousands of clones, 70% to 85% occurring once. The specimen comprised PBMCs, sampled around atezolizumab (anti-PD-L1) treatment. The receptor set was obtained from a man between 65 and 85 years old with urothelial cancer.

In this sample, this clone turned up a few times. The chain employs TRBV27 and TRBJ2-1, with TRBD2 matching 9 bases. Germline V gene sequence: CDR1 MNHEY, CDR2 SMNVEV (reference sequence). Unmatched junction bases numbered 10, after V lost 4 bases and J lost 6 bases. The length of the CDR3 is 16 residues. The CDR3 region is CASSSLSGRFGNEQFF. The CDR3 DNA reads as TGTGCCAGCAGTTCTTTAAGCGGGAGGTTTGGCAATGAGCAGTTCTTC.

In this sample, this clone turned up a few times. The gene calls are TRBV7-3 and TRBJ2-1, with D perhaps matching TRBD2 (5 bases). Germline lookup yields CDR1 SGHTA and CDR2 FQGTGA. The CDR3 is made up of 16 amino acids. V lost 0 bases, J lost 4 bases, and 13 bases lay in between. The CDR3 coding sequence is TGTGCCAGCAGCTTAACGGCACTAGAAGGGTACAATGAGCAGTTCTTC. This encodes CASSLTALEGYNEQFF.

The chain combines TRBV4-3 with TRBJ1-1; no clear D. Germline loops: CDR1 LGHNA, CDR2 YSLEER. The V end was cut by 0 bases, the J end by 8 bases, with 10 bases between. This CDR3 has 13 residues. CDR3 amino acids: CASSQDLGREAFF. CDR3 coding DNA: TGCGCCAGCAGCCAAGATCTTGGGAGGGAAGCTTTCTTT.

This clone was recorded only once. J is TRBJ2-7 and V is TRBV11-2, with 10 bases fitting TRBD1. The germline V gene encodes CDR1 SGHAT and CDR2 FQNNGV. V trimming: 1 base; J trimming: 4 bases; junction bases outside the gene matches: 4. The CDR3 totals 15 residues. The CDR3: CASSLVGTGEYEQYF. The DNA of the CDR3 is TGTGCCAGCAGCTTAGTAGGGACAGGGGAATACGAGCAGTACTTC.

This chain uses TRBV6-6 with TRBJ2-7, with 8 nucleotides matching TRBD1. CDR1 is MNHNY and CDR2 is SVGAGI in the germline V gene (reference sequence). The CDR3 covers 16 residues. V shed 5 bases, J shed 0 bases, and the junction held 9 bases outside the gene matches. The CDR3 protein is CASSTMGQESSYEQYF. As DNA, the CDR3 is TGTGCCAGCAGTACCATGGGACAGGAAAGCTCCTACGAGCAGTACTTC.

This chain connects TRBV18 to TRBJ2-5; TRBD1 might be the D (6 bases). Germline V CDR1 and CDR2: KGHSH, LQKENI. The CDR3 consists of 16 residues. Deletions cut 1 base from V and 1 base from J, with 13 bases between. CDR3 region: CASSPRIQGLQETQYF. For the CDR3, the DNA is TGTGCCAGCTCACCACGGATACAGGGCCTCCAAGAGACCCAGTACTTC.

V and J are TRBV6-5 and TRBJ1-1; 12 positions agree with TRBD1. CDR3 size: 13 residues. The germline gives CDR1 MNHEY, CDR2 SVGAGI. J was trimmed by 6 bases and V by 5 bases; bases with no gene match: 1. The CDR3 here is CASSRDRGPEAFF. As DNA, the CDR3 is TGTGCCAGCAGTAGGGACAGGGGGCCTGAAGCTTTCTTT.

V usage is TRBV6-5 and J usage is TRBJ2-2; 8 bases fit TRBD1. The CDR3 extends over 14 amino acids. V lost 6 bases and J lost 5; bases outside the gene matches: 5. Germline CDR1 MNHEY, CDR2 SVGAGI. This CDR3 reads CASSRTGLTGELFF. The CDR3 DNA follows: TGTGCCAGCAGCAGGACAGGGCTTACCGGGGAGCTGTTTTTT.

The V call is TRBV9, the J call TRBJ2-1; 10 bases agree with TRBD2. This CDR3 is built from 17 residues. The germline V gene encodes CDR1 SGDLS and CDR2 YYNGEE. Trimming cost V 0 bases and J 5 bases; bases outside gene matches: 8. CDR3 DNA sequence: TGTGCCAGCAGCGTAGATCCCCACAGCGGGAGGGACAATGAGCAGTTCTTC. The encoded protein is CASSVDPHSGRDNEQFF.

J is TRBJ1-2 and V is TRBV30; no firm D call. Trimming took off 0 bases at V and 1 base at J, with 9 bases between the two ends. Germline CDR1 and CDR2: GTSNPN and SVGIG (reference sequence). This CDR3 is built from 14 residues. The chain's CDR3 is CAWSVRLGNYGYTF. The CDR3 coding sequence is TGTGCCTGGAGTGTCCGACTCGGTAACTATGGCTACACCTTC.

This rearrangement joins TRBV11-3 to TRBJ1-1; tentative D call: TRBD1 (6 bases). Deletions cut 6 bases from V and 6 bases from J, with 17 bases between. Germline-derived CDR1 and CDR2 are SGHNT and YENEEA. The CDR3 covers 14 residues. This CDR3 is CASRGNRVMSEAFF. The DNA of the CDR3 is TGTGCCAGCAGAGGGAACAGGGTTATGTCTGAAGCTTTCTTT.

The rearrangement uses TRBV11-2 and TRBJ2-5, with 9 nucleotides matching TRBD2. There are 16 residues in the CDR3. V shed 1 base, J shed 5 bases, and the junction held 8 bases outside the gene matches. CDR1 and CDR2 (germline): SGHAT, FQNNGV. The CDR3 region has the DNA TGTGCCAGCAGCTTAGGAAGCGGGGGGTTCATCGAGACCCAGTACTTC. Amino acid sequence: CASSLGSGGFIETQYF.

CDR3 nucleotide sequence: TGTGCCAGTAGTATAGATGACATAGGGGGCAATGAGCAGTTCTTC. Amino acid sequence: CASSIDDIGGNEQFF. This sequence joins TRBV19 and TRBJ2-1, with a possible D match to TRBD1 (6 bases). The germline V gene encodes CDR1 LNHDA and CDR2 SQIVND (reference sequence). V shed 0 bases and J shed 6 bases, with 12 bases lying between them. The CDR3 totals 15 residues.

The V call is TRBV5-1, the J call TRBJ2-3, with 8 bases matching TRBD2. Trimming at V came to 0 bases and at J to 1 base, leaving 4 bases not matched to a gene. CDR3 length: 16 residues. Germline V lookup: CDR1 SGHRS, CDR2 YFSETQ. The CDR3 DNA reads as TGCGCCAGCAGCTTGGTTGCGGGGGGCGGCACAGATACGCAGTATTTT. Residues: CASSLVAGGGTDTQYF.

The V gene is TRBV28, the J gene TRBJ2-7, with a weak D call TRBD2 (6 bases). CDR3 length equals 14 residues. The germline V gene has CDR1 MDHEN and CDR2 SYDVKM. V was pared by 5 bases and J by 2 bases, with 13 bases between. CDR3 DNA: TGTGCCAGCAGTAAAGGGAGGCCCCCCTACGAGCAGTACTTC. Translation gives CASSKGRPPYEQYF.

The V call is TRBV7-9, the J call TRBJ1-1; perhaps TRBD1 as D (6 bases). Germline loops: CDR1 SEHNR, CDR2 FQNEAQ (reference sequence). The CDR3 is 13 amino acids. V lost 3 bases and J 4 bases, leaving 9 bases between the germline ends. The CDR3 region has the DNA TGTGCCAGCAGCTTGGGACACGCCACTGAAGCTTTCTTT. It translates to CASSLGHATEAFF.

The chain is built from TRBV14 and TRBJ2-7, with D perhaps TRBD1 (7 bases). With 3 bases removed from V and 9 bases from J, the gap between germline ends came to 21 bases. The CDR3 is made up of 15 amino acids. Germline-derived CDR1 and CDR2 are SGHDN and FVKESK. DNA for the CDR3: TGTGCCAGCAGCCAGCAGGGGGGTGTCTCCATCAGGCAGTACTTC. Translated, it gives CASSQQGGVSIRQYF.

The genes are TRBV30 and TRBJ1-2, with TRBD1 identical over 7 bases. Germline V lookup: CDR1 GTSNPN, CDR2 SVGIG (reference sequence). With 2 bases clipped from V and 4 bases from J, the junction kept 7 bases outside the gene matches. The CDR3 covers 14 residues. The CDR3, as DNA: TGTGCCTGGAGTCCCGGGACAGTCCCCTATGGCTACACCTTC. The encoded protein is CAWSPGTVPYGYTF.

The rearrangement joins TRBV6-5 to TRBJ2-1, with D perhaps matching TRBD2 (6 bases). The CDR3 is 13 amino acids. Germline CDR1 MNHEY, CDR2 SVGAGI. Between the trimmed V and J ends, which lost 5 bases and 12 bases, there was a span of 17 bases. The DNA for the CDR3 is TGTGCCAGCAGTCCCGATGGGGGGTCGTTGCAGTTCTTC. This translates into CASSPDGGSLQFF.

The V gene is TRBV19, the J gene TRBJ1-4; the D gene is possibly TRBD1 (6 bases). The V end was cut by 1 base, the J end by 7 bases, with 13 bases between. This CDR3 is built from 15 residues. Germline values: CDR1 LNHDA, CDR2 SQIVND (reference sequence). The CDR3 loop is CASSIGRRQAEKLFF. CDR3 sequence (DNA): TGTGCCAGTAGTATAGGGCGTAGACAGGCTGAAAAACTGTTTTTT.

The chain combines TRBV6-5 with TRBJ1-1, with 7 positions matching TRBD1. Per germline, CDR1 MNHEY and CDR2 SVGAGI. CDR3 size: 15 residues. The V segment lost 6 bases and the J segment 5 bases; nucleotides outside the gene matches: 12. The CDR3 loop reads CASRHHLQGRTEAFF. The CDR3 nucleotides are TGTGCCAGCAGACACCACCTACAGGGGCGGACTGAAGCTTTCTTT.

This chain uses TRBV6-6 with TRBJ1-1; D may be TRBD1 (6 bases). The CDR3 contains 16 residues. V lost 2 bases to trimming and J lost 1 base, with 14 bases between them. CDR1 and CDR2 from the germline V gene are MNHNY and SVGAGI (reference sequence). Here the CDR3 reads CASSYGYRASNTEAFF. The DNA of the CDR3 is TGTGCCAGCAGTTACGGCTACAGGGCTTCGAACACTGAAGCTTTCTTT.

This clone came up once. The gene calls are TRBV5-1 and TRBJ2-1, with D unresolved. The V and J ends lost 0 bases and 8 bases respectively, with 12 bases between them. The CDR3 spans 14 residues. Germline CDR1 is SGHRS and CDR2 is YFSETQ. The CDR3 region is CASSLAYGYDEQFF. The CDR3 DNA reads as TGCGCCAGCAGCTTGGCCTATGGTTACGATGAGCAGTTCTTC.

About this clone itself: Other DNA sequences in this sample translate to the same CDR3. This sequence joins TRBV5-1 and TRBJ2-5; possibly TRBD1 for D (5 bases). In germline, CDR1 is SGHRS, CDR2 YFSETQ. Trimming pared 0 bases from V and 4 bases from J, leaving 7 bases between. The CDR3 loop spans 13 amino acids. The CDR3 region is CASSLGGVETQYF. As DNA, the CDR3 is TGCGCCAGCAGCTTGGGGGGCGTAGAGACCCAGTACTTC.

The gene calls are TRBV5-1 and TRBJ2-6, with D possibly being TRBD2 (5 bases). CDR1 SGHRS and CDR2 YFSETQ come from the germline V gene. CDR3 length equals 16 residues. Trimming pared 1 base from V and 2 bases from J, leaving 10 bases between. CDR3 in amino acids: CASSLLSGTGANVLTF. Here the CDR3 DNA reads TGCGCCAGCAGCTTGTTATCGGGGACTGGGGCCAACGTCCTGACTTTC.

The rearrangement links TRBV6-1 to TRBJ1-1; D call uncertain. Per the germline V gene, CDR1 is MNHNS and CDR2 is SASEGT. Trimming took off 8 bases at V and 8 bases at J, with 12 bases between the two ends. The CDR3 length is 11 residues. The CDR3 bases are TGTGCCAGCGCTTTTCCGGGAGAAGCTTTCTTT. Encoded protein: CASAFPGEAFF.

V and J are TRBV15 and TRBJ2-6; no clear D. The CDR3 runs to 15 residues. The germline V gene encodes CDR1 LNHNV and CDR2 YYDKDF (reference sequence). V lost 4 bases, J lost 0 bases, and 7 bases lay in between. DNA of the CDR3: TGTGCCACCAGCACACAGAGCTCTGGGGCCAACGTCCTGACTTTC. Protein sequence: CATSTQSSGANVLTF.